Below, 31 T cell receptor beta chains from the same sample are listed, as sequenced in a study of shared clonotypes between healthy human individuals (dated by TCRdb to about 2020). Library preparation used the immunoSEQ multiplex PCR assay. Not all clones reach the TCRdb copy of this immuneACCESS table, which keeps in-frame sequences only. Checked studies attribute under half of the gap to unresolved V genes and leave the rest unexplained. In all, the sample holds about 2 million clones, and about 95% of those were seen once. The biggest ten clones account for 1.2% of the sample. CD8 naive samples consisted of CD45RO-negative cells that were positively selected for CCR7, yielding a CD45RA+CCR7+ population without TemRA cells. Sequences were obtained from naive CD8+ T cells sorted from blood. Per the publication, the cell subset or site label means: CD45RA+CCR7+. The receptors were sampled from a man younger than 35 in good health.

V gene TRBV7-9 combines with J gene TRBJ2-5, with D tentatively TRBD2 (6 bases). Germline V lookup: CDR1 SEHNR, CDR2 FQNEAQ (reference sequence). The CDR3 spans 16 residues. Trimming cost V 0 bases and J 2 bases, with 13 bases left between them. CDR3 nucleotide sequence: TGTGCCAGCAGCTTAGCTTTTGGGACTGGACAAGAGACCCAGTACTTC. This encodes CASSLAFGTGQETQYF.

The chain couples TRBV27 to TRBJ2-4, with D possibly TRBD1 on 6 matching bases. V was cut by 5 bases and J by 3 bases, with 11 bases left in between. The CDR3 runs 14 residues. The germline V gene has CDR1 MNHEY and CDR2 SMNVEV (reference sequence). This CDR3 is CASSLRDNKNIQYF. CDR3 DNA sequence: TGTGCCAGCAGTCTCCGGGACAACAAAAACATTCAGTACTTC.

The gene calls are TRBV7-9 and TRBJ1-2; D might be TRBD1 (6 bases). CDR1 and CDR2 (germline): SEHNR, FQNEAQ (reference sequence). The CDR3 loop spans 15 amino acids. V gave up 4 bases and J gave up 6 bases, with 18 bases separating them. CDR3 protein: CASSSQGGASHGYTF. In DNA, the CDR3 is TGTGCCAGCAGCTCCCAAGGGGGGGCGTCCCATGGCTACACCTTC.

CDR3 region: CASSIGQGGELFF. CDR3 DNA sequence: TGTGCCAGTAGTATAGGACAGGGCGGGGAGCTGTTTTTT. The chain uses TRBV19 and TRBJ2-2, with 7 bases that match TRBD1. The length of the CDR3 is 13 residues. Germline V gene lookup returns CDR1 LNHDA and CDR2 SQIVND (reference sequence). The J segment lost 7 bases and the V segment lost 1 base, leaving 0 bases of the junction unmatched. The variable domain in full, with the rest retrieved from reference TRBV19 and TRBJ2-2, is DGGITQSPKYLFRKEGQNVTLSCEQNLNHDAMYWYRQDPGQGLRLIYYSQIVNDFQKGDIAEGYSVSREKKESFPLTVTSAQKNPTAFYLCASSIGQGGELFFGEGSRLTVL.

The V and J genes are TRBV5-1 and TRBJ1-5; D is unresolved. V was cut by 0 bases and J by 3 bases, with 10 bases left in between. This CDR3 has 15 residues. Germline loops: CDR1 SGHRS, CDR2 YFSETQ. CDR3 in amino acids: CASSLGGVYNQPQHF. DNA for the CDR3: TGCGCCAGCAGCTTGGGTGGGGTTTACAATCAGCCCCAGCATTTT.

Comments on this clone: This CDR3 is also generated by other DNA sequences in the sample. The chain combines TRBV29-1 with TRBJ1-1; no clear D gene. Germline V gene data show CDR1 as SQVTM and CDR2 as ANQGSEA. The V and J ends lost 0 bases and 3 bases respectively, with 11 bases between them. CDR3 size: 14 residues. CDR3 sequence reads: CSVEEGTGDTEAFF. The CDR3 DNA reads as TGCAGCGTTGAAGAAGGCACCGGGGACACTGAAGCTTTCTTT. Looking up the rest from reference TRBV29-1 and TRBJ1-1 gives the full variable domain: SAVISQKPSRDICQRGTSLTIQCQVDSQVTMMFWYRQQPGQSLTLIATANQGSEATYESGFVIDKFPISRPNLTFSTLTVSNMSPEDSSIYLCSVEEGTGDTEAFFGQGTRLTVV.

CDR3 sequence (DNA): TGTGCCAGCGGGTCAGATGGGGGGGGCCCCTACGAGCAGTACTTC. Its protein product is CASGSDGGGPYEQYF. V is TRBV2 and J is TRBJ2-7; perhaps TRBD2 as D (7 bases). The CDR3 length is 15 residues. Per germline, CDR1 SNHLY and CDR2 FYNNEI. The germline V and J ends were trimmed by 8 bases and 2 bases, with 19 bases remaining between them.

The CDR3 DNA is TGTGCCAGCGGGACAGGGTACTACTACGAGCAGTACTTC. This gives the protein CASGTGYYYEQYF. The chain employs TRBV6-1 and TRBJ2-7; 9 bases are shared with TRBD1. V was pared by 8 bases and J by 3 bases, with 5 bases of the junction left unmatched. The length of the CDR3 is 13 residues. The germline V gene has CDR1 MNHNS and CDR2 SASEGT.

CDR3 region: CATWTSGSQETQYF. The CDR3 DNA follows: TGTGCCACCTGGACTAGCGGGAGCCAAGAGACCCAGTACTTC. This sequence joins TRBV2 and TRBJ2-5; 13 positions match TRBD2. The ends lost 10 bases at V and 1 base at J; junction bases unmatched: 3. Germline CDR1 is SNHLY and CDR2 is FYNNEI. The CDR3 runs to 14 residues.

V usage is TRBV10-2 and J usage is TRBJ1-3, with TRBD1 matching 9 bases. V shed 7 bases, J shed 8 bases, and the junction held 9 bases outside the gene matches. Germline V gives CDR1 WSHSY, CDR2 SAAADI. The CDR3 has 14 amino acids. CDR3 in DNA: TGCGCCAGCAAACCGGGACAGGGTGGGGACACCATATATTTT. This codes for CASKPGQGGDTIYF.

The J gene is TRBJ1-2, the V gene TRBV5-5; the match to TRBD1 covers 7 bases. With 2 bases clipped from V and 0 bases from J, the junction kept 10 bases outside the gene matches. This CDR3 is built from 17 residues. The V gene's germline CDR1 is SGHKS and CDR2 YYEKEE (reference sequence). CDR3 DNA: TGTGCCAGCAGCTTATTTTATAGACAGGGTGCTAACTATGGCTACACCTTC. The encoded protein is CASSLFYRQGANYGYTF.

The chain joins TRBV29-1 to TRBJ1-3, with D possibly matching TRBD1 (5 bases). Trimming cost V 1 base and J 0 bases, with 7 bases left between them. CDR3 length: 14 amino acids. Germline V lookup: CDR1 SQVTM, CDR2 ANQGSEA. CDR3 in DNA: TGCAGCGTTGAAGGGCAGGGCTCTGGAAACACCATATATTTT. It encodes CSVEGQGSGNTIYF. Filled out from reference TRBV29-1 and TRBJ1-3, the complete variable domain reads SAVISQKPSRDICQRGTSLTIQCQVDSQVTMMFWYRQQPGQSLTLIATANQGSEATYESGFVIDKFPISRPNLTFSTLTVSNMSPEDSSIYLCSVEGQGSGNTIYFGEGSWLTVV.

The chain employs TRBV27 and TRBJ2-1; TRBD1 matches at 8 bases. The CDR3 runs 18 residues. The V and J ends lost 2 bases and 8 bases, in that order; junction bases with no gene match: 17. CDR1 is MNHEY and CDR2 is SMNVEV in the germline V gene (reference sequence). CDR3 nucleotide sequence: TGTGCCAGCAGTTTAGCAGTAGGGACAGGACTATTCTTAGATGAGCAGTTCTTC. This translates into CASSLAVGTGLFLDEQFF.

The rearrangement joins TRBV14 to TRBJ2-1; 10 bases map to TRBD2. CDR3 length: 15 amino acids. Germline CDR1 is SGHDN and CDR2 is FVKESK. V trimming: 3 bases; J trimming: 7 bases; junction bases outside the gene matches: 6. CDR3 residues: CASSQGLAFRNEQFF. CDR3 DNA sequence: TGTGCCAGCAGCCAGGGACTAGCGTTCCGGAATGAGCAGTTCTTC.

This clone occurred once. At the DNA level, this CDR3 is encoded by other sequences in the same sample as well. CDR3 sequence: CASSLGVNYEQYF. The DNA of the CDR3 is TGTGCCAGCAGCTTAGGAGTGAACTACGAGCAGTACTTC. The V call is TRBV7-9, the J call TRBJ2-7; D not resolved. The V end was cut by 1 base, the J end by 3 bases, with 7 bases between. The CDR3 covers 13 residues. Germline V gives CDR1 SEHNR, CDR2 FQNEAQ (reference sequence). Using reference TRBV7-9 and TRBJ2-7 for the parts outside the CDR3, the full variable domain is DTGVSQNPRHKITKRGQNVTFRCDPISEHNRLYWYRQTLGQGPEFLTYFQNEAQLEKSRLLSDRFSAERPKGSFSTLEIQRTEQGDSAMYLCASSLGVNYEQYFGPGTRLTVT.

The chain joins TRBV15 to TRBJ2-3; D call uncertain. The ends were cut back, 6 bases at V and 3 bases at J, with 4 bases in the middle. The CDR3 has 11 residues. Germline V lookup: CDR1 LNHNV, CDR2 YYDKDF (reference sequence). The CDR3 here is CATRGTDTQYF. The CDR3 DNA is TGTGCCACCAGGGGAACAGATACGCAGTATTTT.

In the case of this clone: The sample holds other DNA sequences that translate to the same CDR3. J is TRBJ2-5 and V is TRBV6-5, with 7 bases matching TRBD1. CDR3 length: 15 residues. Trimming cost V 0 bases and J 2 bases; bases outside gene matches: 3. Germline CDR1 and CDR2: MNHEY and SVGAGI. CDR3 loop: CASSYSLRGQETQYF. In DNA form, the CDR3 reads TGTGCCAGCAGTTACTCGCTCAGGGGGCAAGAGACCCAGTACTTC.

The V gene is TRBV6-1, the J gene TRBJ2-7, with 7 bases identical to TRBD1. J gave up 4 bases and V 0 bases, and 3 bases lay outside the gene matches. The CDR3 covers 14 residues. The V gene's germline CDR1 is MNHNS and CDR2 SASEGT. CDR3 amino acids: CASSEAYRGYEQYF. CDR3 nucleotides: TGTGCCAGCAGTGAAGCATACAGGGGTTACGAGCAGTACTTC.

This rearrangement joins TRBV11-2 to TRBJ2-5; 9 bases map to TRBD2. CDR1 is SGHAT and CDR2 is FQNNGV in the germline V gene. V was clipped by 1 base and J by 4 bases; unmatched bases: 10. The CDR3 extends over 17 amino acids. CDR3 sequence reads: CASSLGIERGDSETQYF. The CDR3 DNA is TGTGCCAGCAGCTTAGGGATCGAGCGGGGGGATTCAGAGACCCAGTACTTC.

This clone appeared a single time. The junction differs from germline at one of its ends, possibly a read error. This chain joins TRBV7-7 and TRBJ1-1; D call uncertain. In germline, CDR1 is SSHAT, CDR2 FNYEAQ (reference sequence). This CDR3 is 15 amino acids long. Written as DNA, the CDR3 is TGTGCTAGCAGCCCCGGAAGACCCTCAAGGGCTGAAGCTTTCTTT. Protein sequence: CASSPGRPSRAEAFF.

The J gene is TRBJ1-6, the V gene TRBV27, with a possible D match to TRBD1 (6 bases). Germline loops: CDR1 MNHEY, CDR2 SMNVEV (reference sequence). The CDR3 sequence is 20 residues long. V was trimmed by 5 bases and J by 0 bases, leaving 23 bases between them. The DNA of the CDR3 is TGTGCCAGCAGTAGAGCGTCGGAGGGGGGAATTGGCTCCTATAATTCACCCCTCCACTTT. Its protein is CASSRASEGGIGSYNSPLHF.

This chain links TRBV25-1 with TRBJ2-7, with 7 bases identical to TRBD1. Trimming at V came to 6 bases and at J to 3 bases, leaving 8 bases not matched to a gene. The germline V gene encodes CDR1 MGHDK and CDR2 SYGVNS. This CDR3 contains 14 residues. The chain's CDR3 is CASSTTGLSYEQYF. The CDR3 DNA reads TGTGCCAGCAGCACGACAGGGCTGAGCTACGAGCAGTACTTC.

This clone was found once. The chain employs TRBV9 and TRBJ2-5, with 10 bases identical to TRBD1. The CDR3 totals 15 residues. Unmatched junction bases numbered 11, after V lost 7 bases and J lost 5 bases. CDR1 and CDR2 from the germline V gene are SGDLS and YYNGEE. CDR3 in amino acids: CASGQGTGEVETQYF. CDR3 DNA sequence: TGTGCCAGCGGACAGGGGACAGGGGAGGTGGAGACCCAGTACTTC.

The chain's CDR3 is CASSLEGQWNTEAFF. For the CDR3, the DNA is TGTGCCAGCAGCTTAGAGGGACAGTGGAACACTGAAGCTTTCTTT. The chain joins TRBV11-2 to TRBJ1-1; 7 bases align to TRBD1. The J segment lost 1 base and the V segment lost 0 bases, leaving 2 bases of the junction unmatched. The germline CDR1 and CDR2 sequences are SGHAT and FQNNGV. This CDR3 has 15 amino acids.

The rearrangement joins TRBV4-1 to TRBJ2-3; TRBD2 matches 8 bases. The CDR3 runs 17 residues. Unmatched junction bases numbered 12, after V lost 1 base and J lost 6 bases. In germline, CDR1 is MGHRA, CDR2 YSYEKL. The chain's CDR3 is CASSQAGLGEVTDTQYF. In DNA form, the CDR3 reads TGCGCCAGCAGCCAAGCGGGACTAGGGGAGGTAACGGATACGCAGTATTTT.

The chain employs TRBV6-9 and TRBJ2-3; 7 bases match TRBD1. Per the germline V gene, CDR1 is MNHGY and CDR2 is SVAAGI. Trimming at V came to 5 bases and at J to 11 bases, leaving 16 bases not matched to a gene. There are 15 residues in the CDR3. The CDR3 nucleotides are TGTGCCAGCAGTGAGGCGCTTCTAGTCCCAGGGGGGCAGTATTTT. It codes for CASSEALLVPGGQYF.

This chain joins TRBV18 and TRBJ2-1, with unresolved D. Germline assignment: CDR1 KGHSH and CDR2 LQKENI. V was trimmed by 5 bases and J by 0 bases, leaving 8 bases between them. The CDR3 consists of 14 residues. CDR3 region: CASSKASSYNEQFF. DNA of the CDR3: TGTGCCAGCTCAAAGGCCAGCTCCTACAATGAGCAGTTCTTC.

The rearrangement uses TRBV4-1 and TRBJ2-3; D gene ambiguous. V shed 0 bases and J shed 8 bases, with 3 bases lying between them. Germline CDR1 reads MGHRA; CDR2 reads YSYEKL. The CDR3 has 11 amino acids. The CDR3 spells CASSQESTQYF. The CDR3 coding sequence is TGCGCCAGCAGCCAAGAAAGTACGCAGTATTTT.

CDR3 nucleotides: TGTGCCAGCACTTACCTGGACAGCTATGGCTACACCTTC. Amino acids: CASTYLDSYGYTF. The chain is built from TRBV7-9 and TRBJ1-2; possibly TRBD1 for D (6 bases). The V end was cut by 7 bases, the J end by 4 bases, with 13 bases between. The CDR3 totals 13 residues. Germline V lookup: CDR1 SEHNR, CDR2 FQNEAQ (reference sequence).

The genes are TRBV10-3 and TRBJ2-3; TRBD1 matches at 7 bases. The CDR3 has 19 amino acids. Germline CDR1 ENHRY, CDR2 SYGVKD. V shed 0 bases, J shed 6 bases, and the junction held 18 bases outside the gene matches. The CDR3 loop is CAISESTGTAAARQDTQYF. The DNA of the CDR3 is TGTGCCATCAGTGAGTCGACCGGGACAGCTGCCGCCCGGCAGGATACGCAGTATTTT.

This chain connects TRBV4-1 to TRBJ2-2; TRBD1 matches 8 bases. Germline values: CDR1 MGHRA, CDR2 YSYEKL. This CDR3 spans 15 amino acids. Trimming removed 5 bases from V and 4 bases from J; junction bases left unmatched: 6. CDR3 sequence: CASSLRQGITGELFF. The CDR3 nucleotides are TGCGCCAGCAGCTTAAGACAGGGGATCACCGGGGAGCTGTTTTTT.